This T cell receptor (beta chain) was documented in a study of shared clonotypes between healthy human individuals. Study results and caveats: Incomplete sequencing of sorted subsets was indicated by rarefaction despite large depth.

Notes on this clone: Its antigen is as yet unknown.

The V gene's germline CDR1 is SEHNR and CDR2 FQNEAQ (reference sequence). Trimming cost V 2 bases and J 1 base, with 8 bases left between them. This CDR3 comprises 15 residues. Naive CD8 cells lacked CD45RO, underwent positive selection for CCR7 and left out terminally differentiated effector memory CD45RA+ cells. Deep level was the assay's run setting. The assay was immunoSEQ multiplex PCR, and TCRdb's table has in-frame clones only and misses some. In the table there are some 2.1 million clones, roughly 95% of which are singletons. This chain uses TRBV7-9 with TRBJ1-4; D is unresolved. This TCR was sampled from a man younger than 35 in good health. Some clones in this sample may be carry-over from other donors' samples. The sequenced material came from naive CD8+ T cells from PBMCs. CDR3 sequence: CASSLPDGTNEKLFF. As DNA, the CDR3 is TGTGCCAGCAGCTTACCCGACGGAACTAATGAAAAACTGTTTTTT.